This T cell receptor beta chain comes out of a study of T cell responses to AZD1222 COVID-19 vaccine (dated by TCRdb to 2020 to 2022). Background on the whole study: TCR sequencing covered over 230 trial participants: about 210 given two doses of AZD1222 and 26 given two doses of MenACWY control vaccine. Trial participants were enrolled by age into subgroups of 18-55, 56-69 and 70-plus years, and 148, 28 and 57 TCR-sequenced participants, respectively, were included in these subgroups. Broader findings and caveats from the paper: Spike-specific TCR breadth and depth rose significantly after two AZD1222 doses compared with day 0 and with MenACWY recipients. Participants were mostly white British and included more females than males, and it was suggested by the authors that clonal diversity may have been underestimated. Because no day 14 peak-response samples were available, the repertoires could be characterized only after the peak T cell response. Reportedly, almost half of the unique spike-specific TCRs recognized epitopes lying outside the regions that are mutated in the B.1.351 and B.1.1.7 variants. In the small 56-69-year group, the increase in depth fell short of significance, most likely because of low power. CD4 TCRs associated with the vaccine covered the entire spike protein, and the dominant responses were in regions 160-218 and 743-854. Conclusions about previously exposed vaccinees are limited, since just six or seven AZD1222 recipients were seropositive for SARS-CoV-2 at baseline.

The time point label of this sample denotes: about 28 days (+/-7) after the second vaccine dose. AZD1222 recipients given second doses at about 4 weeks or at about 12 weeks were pooled, since spike-specific TCR depth and breadth were not found to differ between the two schedules. Vaccinee samples came from UK trials COV001 and COV002, including a single-blind randomized controlled phase 2/3 trial of AZD1222 (ChAdOx1 nCoV-19) in healthy adults. Trial participant PBMC samples were collected at day 0 and day 28 after the second dose for TCRbeta chain sequencing. The CDR3 regions of human TCRbeta chains were subjected to immunosequencing. The paper's processing steps were these. Repertoire TCRs were checked for matches against a reference library of SARS-CoV-2-specific TCRs that had been generated using the MIRA antigen-specificity platform. Breadth meant the fraction of unique TCRs that were SARS-CoV-2-associated, whereas depth meant the fraction of total T cells that were SARS-CoV-2-associated. Using the MIRA data, each spike-specific TCR was assigned both to the spike region to which the TCR was reactive and to a CD4 or CD8 class. Log10-transformed breadth and depth values were compared by one-way ANOVA with Sidak's multiple comparisons tests. Entries here come from immuneACCESS through TCRdb and include only in-frame sequences with V and J called. Some clones fail to appear in such tables; in the studies checked, an unresolved V gene covers under half of the shortfall, and the cause of the remainder is unknown. V and J calls and clone size follow that table, whereas D and trimming were derived from the DNA. The sample table holds 110,000 to 150,000 clones, of which 70% to 90% were seen once. Over 3% of the sample is taken by the ten largest.

Points on this clone: No cognate antigen has been identified for it. Per-base qualities were not stored, and no clone one base away is much larger.

The germline V gene specifies MNHEY as CDR1 and SVGAGI as CDR2. Counted from cysteine to phenylalanine, this CDR3 has 13 amino acids. Left in the record is the CDR3 DNA by itself, 39 bases read in frame from the first base. The junction shows trimming of 6 bases on V and 9 bases on J, plus 15 bases between the germline ends. The source of this sequence is an adult who received the AZD1222 COVID-19 vaccine. Source: peripheral blood, taken 28 days after the second AZD1222 dose. The chain links TRBV6-5 with TRBJ2-1, and the D gene may be TRBD1, 5 bases matching. The DNA sequence is as follows: TGTGCCAGCAGCAACCAAGGGGTCGGTGAGCAGTTCTTC. Its protein is CASSNQGVGEQFF.